The following is a T cell receptor beta chain sequence with its context. No antigen is known for it. Nothing much larger sits one base from this clone, and base qualities are not available. Each collaborating institution followed its own protocols to collect whole blood in K2EDTA tubes. For TCRbeta analysis, collaborator samples were shipped as frozen whole blood, as isolated PBMCs, or as DNA extracted from either sample type. From the germline V gene (reference sequence), CDR1 is LGHDT and CDR2 is YNNKEL. V gives up 4 bases and J gives up 1 base, and the segment between their germline ends measures 16 bases. The CDR3 numbers 17 residues from cysteine through phenylalanine. The DNA shown is the 51-base CDR3, in frame from base 1. The data were taken from a study of blood T cell repertoires in COVID-19 (dated by TCRdb to 2018 to 2020). Study-wide context: Samples covering the acute and convalescent phases of COVID-19 were provided by collaborators in the United States, Italy and Spain. The material from the prospective study consisted of cDNA or gDNA derived from T cells, B-cell-depleted T cells, or PBMCs. The dataset comprised deeply sampled blood TCRbeta repertoires from subjects exposed to, actively infected with, or recovered from COVID-19. A freely available public database, intended as a resource for researchers studying the immune response to SARS-CoV-2, is where the repertoires were released. Samples were obtained from the ongoing ImmuneRACE study (first 160 participants) and from 1,254 subjects provided by 6 global collaborators. A de-identified subject ID, COVID-19 status, age in years and sex were almost always included in the sample metadata. Where HLA class I and class II types were available, the types were taken from metadata supplied by the sample provider, not from assay-based typing. General findings and caveats noted by the study authors: Clinical and demographic metadata were provided uncurated, with the amount varying by source and participant.

The immunoSEQ Assay, a bias-controlled multiplex PCR, was used to amplify TCRbeta CDR3 regions from genomic DNA. On the authors' methods: Nucleated cell counts per sample were estimated from amplification of reference gene primers within the assay. To quantify the absolute abundance of each unique TCRbeta CDR3 rearrangement, sequence reads were collapsed and filtered. For each sample, productive Simpson clonality was calculated as the square root of Simpson's diversity index over productive rearrangements. Entries here come from immuneACCESS through TCRdb and include only in-frame sequences with V and J called. Some clones fail to appear in such tables; in the studies checked, an unresolved V gene covers under half of the shortfall, and the cause of the remainder is unknown. For V, J and clone size, that table is used; D and trimming come from the DNA. A total of 120,000 to 150,000 clones appear in this sample, approximately 78% of them only once. The ten largest clones represent less than 5% of the sample.

This clonotype was obtained from a woman of 80 years or more with acute or convalescent COVID-19. Sequencing was performed on peripheral blood. The chain joins TRBV3-1 (or the pseudogene TRBV3-2) to TRBJ2-2; tentative D gene TRBD1, with 6 bases matching. The DNA is TGTGCCAGCAGCCTGGGGACACTGCGATTGAACACCGGGGAGCTGTTTTTT. The encoded protein is CASSLGTLRLNTGELFF.